These 20 T cell receptor beta chains were all obtained from the same sample, sequenced in a study of beta chain features in type 1 diabetes. Every bit of the isolated RNA underwent reverse transcription, so sequencing read expressed TCRB transcripts. Using immunoSEQ multiplex PCR, the repertoire was profiled, and TCRdb retains in-frame clones only, with some absent. The sample records under 950,000 clones, roughly 16% being singletons. Sequencing was carried out using naive CD4+ T cells from blood. Every receptor here comes from a woman younger than 30 in good health.

The J gene is TRBJ2-2, the V gene TRBV25-1, with 12 bases lining up with TRBD1. With V trimmed by 6 bases and J by 7 bases, 3 bases remained unmatched. This CDR3 has 14 amino acids. Germline V lookup: CDR1 MGHDK, CDR2 SYGVNS. The CDR3 DNA reads as TGTGCCAGCAGGGGGACAGGGGGCGGCGGGGAGCTGTTTTTT. Translating it yields CASRGTGGGGELFF.

This clone showed up just a few times. V usage is TRBV21-1 and J usage is TRBJ2-5. TRBV21-1 is noted as a pseudogene. The CDR3 is made up of 18 amino acids. The CDR3 nucleotides read TGTGCCAGCAGCAAAGAGGGTCGGTTATTAGTGTACCAAGAGACCCAGTACTTC. Residues: CASSKEGRLLVYQETQYF.

Only a few counts were recorded for this clone. The chain recombines TRBV28 with TRBJ1-4, with TRBD1 identical over 9 bases. V was clipped by 5 bases and J by 7 bases; unmatched bases: 8. The germline V gene has CDR1 MDHEN and CDR2 SYDVKM. This CDR3 region has 15 residues. The CDR3, as DNA: TGTGCCAGCAGTACCCCATACAGGGGGCCTGAAAAACTGTTTTTT. This translates into CASSTPYRGPEKLFF. The whole variable domain, filled in from reference TRBV28 and TRBJ1-4, reads DVKVTQSSRYLVKRTGEKVFLECVQDMDHENMFWYRQDPGLGLRLIYFSYDVKMKEKGDIPEGYSVSREKKERFSLILESASTNQTSMYLCASSTPYRGPEKLFFGSGTQLSVL.

This clone has a handful of counts. V gene TRBV5-4 combines with J gene TRBJ2-5, with 7 bases matching TRBD1. The junction had 5 bases not matched to a gene; V was cut back by 4 bases and J by 5 bases. Per germline, CDR1 SGHNT and CDR2 YYREEE (reference sequence). The CDR3 length is 13 residues. The CDR3 spells CASSPQGRETQYF. In DNA, the CDR3 is TGTGCCAGCAGCCCACAGGGGCGTGAGACCCAGTACTTC.

This clone was found a few times. The chain is built from TRBV6-5 and TRBJ2-2; D not resolved. Trimming cost V 0 bases and J 4 bases, with 9 bases left between them. CDR3 size: 15 residues. CDR1 MNHEY and CDR2 SVGAGI come from the germline V gene. CDR3 sequence (DNA): TGTGCCAGCAGTTACTCTGCGCGAGTCACCGGGGAGCTGTTTTTT. Its translation: CASSYSARVTGELFF.

The rearrangement joins TRBV9 to TRBJ2-1; no firm D call. CDR1 and CDR2 from the germline V gene are SGDLS and YYNGEE. Trimming pared 0 bases from V and 0 bases from J, leaving 13 bases between. The CDR3 is made up of 17 amino acids. The CDR3 loop reads CASSVARTASSYNEQFF. The CDR3 DNA follows: TGTGCCAGCAGCGTAGCTCGGACCGCGAGCTCCTACAATGAGCAGTTCTTC.

This clone was seen a few times. The V gene is TRBV7-8, the J gene TRBJ2-5; 12 bases agree with TRBD2. Near its end, the DNA agrees better with TRBJ2-7, so the J call may be wrong. Germline CDR1 and CDR2: SGHVS and FQNEAQ. CDR3 length equals 15 residues. The CDR3 region has the DNA TGTGCCAGCAGCAAAGGACTAGCGGGATCTGACGAGCAGTACTTC. It is translated as CASSKGLAGSDEQYF.

This clone was recorded a few times. The genes are TRBV7-9 and TRBJ1-2, with D uncertain. From germline, CDR1 is SEHNR and CDR2 FQNEAQ (reference sequence). Trimming took off 1 base at V and 1 base at J, with 10 bases between the two ends. The CDR3 has 15 amino acids. In DNA form, the CDR3 reads TGTGCCAGCAGCTTAGTCGATGATCTTAACTATGGCTACACCTTC. It is translated as CASSLVDDLNYGYTF.

Only a few counts were recorded for this clone. The V and J genes are TRBV6-6 and TRBJ2-3; maybe TRBD1 (6 bases). Germline V gives CDR1 MNHNY, CDR2 SVGAGI (reference sequence). The CDR3 loop spans 15 amino acids. V was cut by 6 bases and J by 0 bases, with 13 bases left in between. For the CDR3, the DNA is TGTGCCAGCAGGCTAAGGACAGTCAGCACAGATACGCAGTATTTT. Translation: CASRLRTVSTDTQYF.

This sequence joins TRBV4-1 and TRBJ1-1; tentatively, D is TRBD1 (6 bases). Trimming shortened V by 3 bases and J by 5 bases, and 28 bases separated the two germline ends. The CDR3 is 19 residues long. The germline gives CDR1 MGHRA, CDR2 YSYEKL. CDR3 in amino acids: CASSQAPFRDNGGRTEAFF. The CDR3 DNA is TGCGCCAGCAGCCAGGCTCCATTCCGGGACAACGGCGGTCGGACTGAAGCTTTCTTT.

This chain connects TRBV6-6 to TRBJ1-4, with D unclear. CDR1 and CDR2 from the germline V gene are MNHNY and SVGAGI (reference sequence). This CDR3 spans 14 amino acids. V lost 0 bases to trimming and J lost 7 bases, with 9 bases between them. The CDR3 coding sequence is TGTGCCAGCAGTTACTCGACGGTTGGTGAAAAACTGTTTTTT. This translates into CASSYSTVGEKLFF.

As regards this clone: Other nucleotide sequences in the sample specify the same CDR3. This rearrangement joins TRBV10-3 to TRBJ2-7; 10 bases fit TRBD1. V lost 5 bases, J lost 3 bases, and 4 bases stayed unmatched. CDR1 and CDR2 (germline): ENHRY, SYGVKD. The CDR3 is made up of 14 amino acids. The CDR3 protein is CAISPGQGSYEQYF. The CDR3 coding sequence is TGTGCCATCAGTCCGGGACAGGGGAGCTACGAGCAGTACTTC.

The rearrangement links TRBV20-1 to TRBJ2-7; D remains ambiguous. The V end was cut by 5 bases, the J end by 4 bases, with 6 bases between. CDR1 is DFQATT and CDR2 is SNEGSKA in the germline V gene (reference sequence). The CDR3 has 10 amino acids. Here the CDR3 reads CSAPRYEQYF. The CDR3 DNA reads as TGCAGTGCTCCGCGGTACGAGCAGTACTTC.

Worth noting for this clone: This sample also contains other DNA sequences that code for the same CDR3. This chain connects TRBV7-2 to TRBJ2-3; 11 bases map to TRBD2. CDR3 length equals 14 residues. J was trimmed by 3 bases and V by 6 bases; bases with no gene match: 2. CDR1 SGHTA and CDR2 FQGNSA come from the germline V gene. Written as DNA, the CDR3 is TGTGCCAGCAGACGACTAGCGGGGACAGATACGCAGTATTTT. It translates to CASRRLAGTDTQYF.

The chain employs TRBV4-2 and TRBJ2-7, with a tentative D call TRBD2 (5 bases). CDR1 and CDR2 from the germline V gene are LGHNA and YNFKEQ. This CDR3 region has 14 residues. Between the trimmed V and J ends, which lost 6 bases and 0 bases, there was a span of 12 bases. CDR3 DNA: TGTGCCAGCAGTTTAAACCGGGACTCCTACGAGCAGTACTTC. It translates to CASSLNRDSYEQYF.

V gene TRBV4-2 combines with J gene TRBJ2-3; no clear D. Germline lookup yields CDR1 LGHNA and CDR2 YNFKEQ. The CDR3 length is 12 residues. V lost 0 bases, J lost 5 bases, and 3 bases lay in between. For the CDR3, the DNA is TGTGCCAGCAGCCAAGAGGGAGATACGCAGTATTTT. Translation gives CASSQEGDTQYF.

The chain joins TRBV5-1 to TRBJ1-2; 7 bases map to TRBD1. CDR3 size: 15 residues. J gave up 2 bases and V 0 bases, and 4 bases lay outside the gene matches. Germline assignment: CDR1 SGHRS and CDR2 YFSETQ. The CDR3 loop is CASSLDGGQNYGYTF. CDR3 coding DNA: TGCGCCAGCAGCTTGGACGGGGGACAGAACTATGGCTACACCTTC.

This clone was detected a few times. This chain connects TRBV13 to TRBJ2-5, with D unresolved. V was pared by 6 bases and J by 5 bases, with 19 bases between. CDR3 length: 15 residues. Germline values: CDR1 PRHDT, CDR2 FYEKMQ (reference sequence). The CDR3: CASRPGRRPGETQYF. CDR3 nucleotide sequence: TGTGCCAGCAGACCCGGACGCAGGCCTGGGGAGACCCAGTACTTC.

This clone was detected only a few times. This rearrangement joins TRBV20-1 to TRBJ2-1; D is uncertain. The V end lost 3 bases, the J end lost 12 bases, and 9 bases lay between the germline ends. The CDR3 has 10 residues. Germline CDR1 and CDR2: DFQATT and SNEGSKA (reference sequence). CDR3 sequence (DNA): TGCAGTGCTAGGGCCTTGGCGCAGTTCTTC. This translates into CSARALAQFF.

This clone was counted only a few times. The rearrangement joins TRBV6-5 to TRBJ2-3; 7 nucleotides line up with TRBD2. The germline gives CDR1 MNHEY, CDR2 SVGAGI. V shed 7 bases and J 4 bases; nucleotides not matched to a gene: 2. This CDR3 is built from 12 residues. The CDR3 spells CASIGLADTQYF. In DNA, the CDR3 is TGTGCCAGCATCGGACTAGCAGATACGCAGTATTTT.